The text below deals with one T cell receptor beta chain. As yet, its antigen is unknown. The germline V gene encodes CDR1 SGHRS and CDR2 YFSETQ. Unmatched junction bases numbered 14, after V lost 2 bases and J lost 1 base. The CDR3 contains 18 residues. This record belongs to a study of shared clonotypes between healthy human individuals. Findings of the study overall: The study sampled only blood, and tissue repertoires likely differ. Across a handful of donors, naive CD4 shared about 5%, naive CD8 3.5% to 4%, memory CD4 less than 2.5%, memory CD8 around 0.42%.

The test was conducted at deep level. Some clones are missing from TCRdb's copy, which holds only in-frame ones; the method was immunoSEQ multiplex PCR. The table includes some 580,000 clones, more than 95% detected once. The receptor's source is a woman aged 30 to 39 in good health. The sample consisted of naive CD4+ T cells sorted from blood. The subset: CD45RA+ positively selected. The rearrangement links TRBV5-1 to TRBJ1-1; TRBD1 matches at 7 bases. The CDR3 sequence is CASSLRDRQGRRNTEAFF. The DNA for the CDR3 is TGCGCCAGCAGCTTAAGAGATCGACAGGGCAGAAGGAACACTGAAGCTTTCTTT.